Given below is one T cell receptor (beta chain) in context. This entry belongs to a study of T cell responses to AZD1222 COVID-19 vaccine. The data were produced by immunoSEQ multiplex PCR, yet TCRdb's version contains in-frame clones alone and is incomplete. Of some 150,000 clones in the sample, around nine tenths were seen once. The TCR sequence derives from an adult who received the AZD1222 COVID-19 vaccine. Source: peripheral blood, taken 28 days after the second AZD1222 dose.

The CDR3 region is CASSLGILASDEQFF. As DNA, the CDR3 is TGTGCCAGCAGCTTAGGGATTCTAGCGAGTGATGAGCAGTTCTTC. The chain links TRBV11-2 to TRBJ2-1; the D gene is possibly TRBD2 (6 bases). Trimming removed 1 base at V and 8 bases at J, with 15 bases between. The CDR3 has 15 residues. Per the germline V gene, CDR1 is SGHAT and CDR2 is FQNNGV.